This T cell receptor beta chain comes out of a study of circulating and synovial CD4+ cells in juvenile arthritis. Study-wide results and limits: Bulk blood CD4 repertoires were more diverse than these. Overlap with synovium rose as more T cells were sequenced. The pathogenic-like versus bulk T cell difference escaped Vbeta family analysis.

The trim removed 4 bases at V and 5 bases at J, leaving 10 bases unmatched. The CDR3 runs 16 residues. Germline lookup yields CDR1 SGHDN and CDR2 FVKESK. Concerning this clone itself: Antigen unknown.

This table comes from immunoSEQ multiplex PCR, and its TCRdb copy is limited to in-frame clones, with some not included. The sample carries 30,000 to 40,000 clones, 90% to 95% recorded once. Samples derive from patients with active juvenile idiopathic arthritis. The rearrangement links TRBV14 to TRBJ2-3; TRBD2 agrees at 9 bases. This clonotype was obtained from a human donor with juvenile idiopathic arthritis. Sequences were obtained from CD4+ T cells from blood. CDR3 loop: CASSPSGGFRVDTQYF. The DNA of the CDR3 is TGTGCCAGCAGCCCCAGCGGGGGGTTCAGGGTAGATACGCAGTATTTT.